This T cell receptor beta chain was captured in a study of blood T cell repertoires in COVID-19. Measured with immunoSEQ multiplex PCR; TCRdb has only the in-frame clones, and not every one. The sample records some 160,000 clones, more than 70% being singletons. V lost 7 bases, J lost 7 bases, and 13 bases lay in between. In germline, CDR1 is SNHLY, CDR2 FYNNEI. This CDR3 has 12 residues. The clonotype was recovered from a woman in her 70s who had recovered from COVID-19. Sequenced material: peripheral blood. The gene calls are TRBV2 and TRBJ2-5; TRBD2 is a possible D gene (5 bases). The CDR3 region has the DNA TGTGCCAGCAAGAGGGATCTTGGGACCCAGTACTTC. It is translated as CASKRDLGTQYF.